The 11 T cell receptor beta chains below come from one sample, sequenced in a study of Ad26.COV2.S vaccination and SARS-CoV-2 variants. Treatment denoted: some 20 received Ad26.COV2.S at low or high dose, single or two shots; about 5 received placebo; per-sample allocation not given. Following the first vaccine or placebo injection, samples were taken on day 63. Data came from immunoSEQ multiplex PCR; TCRdb stores just in-frame clones and leaves some out. This sample has approximately 500,000 clones, with 87% found just once. Sample: peripheral blood, taken in a trial of Ad26.COV2.S vaccine versus placebo. The source is a person aged 18-60 years who received the Ad26.COV2.S COVID-19 vaccine or a placebo.

The chain carries TRBV19 and TRBJ2-3; D may correspond to TRBD1 or TRBD2 (5 bases each). With 10 bases removed from V and 8 bases from J, the gap between germline ends came to 25 bases. The CDR3 loop spans 15 amino acids. Germline lookup yields CDR1 LNHDA and CDR2 SQIVND (reference sequence). CDR3 DNA: TGTGCCAACCCACGGACACCCATTTTCGCGGGTACGCAGTATTTT. Amino acid sequence: CANPRTPIFAGTQYF. Full variable domain (missing parts from reference TRBV19 and TRBJ2-3): DGGITQSPKYLFRKEGQNVTLSCEQNLNHDAMYWYRQDPGQGLRLIYYSQIVNDFQKGDIAEGYSVSREKKESFPLTVTSAQKNPTAFYLCANPRTPIFAGTQYFGPGTRLTVL.

The chain carries TRBV5-1 and TRBJ2-7; 10 bases map to TRBD1. Per the germline V gene, CDR1 is SGHRS and CDR2 is YFSETQ. With 4 bases clipped from V and 3 bases from J, the junction kept 7 bases outside the gene matches. This CDR3 is 15 amino acids long. In DNA, the CDR3 is TGCGCCAGCAGCCCCGACGGGACAGGGGTCTACGAGCAGTACTTC. As protein: CASSPDGTGVYEQYF.

This sequence joins TRBV7-2 and TRBJ1-3; no reliable D call. V was shortened by 5 bases and J by 4 bases, with 12 bases between the two germline ends. This CDR3 has 14 amino acids. CDR1 and CDR2 (germline): SGHTA, FQGNSA. The CDR3 DNA reads TGTGCCAGCAGCCCTGACGTCGGAGGAAACACCATATATTTT. Amino acid sequence: CASSPDVGGNTIYF. The entire variable domain, with the rest obtained from reference TRBV7-2 and TRBJ1-3, is as follows: GAGVSQSPSNKVTEKGKDVELRCDPISGHTALYWYRQSLGQGLEFLIYFQGNSAPDKSGLPSDRFSAERTGGSVSTLTIQRTQQEDSAVYLCASSPDVGGNTIYFGEGSWLTVV.

The chain employs TRBV27 and TRBJ2-5; weak D call: TRBD2 (7 bases). This CDR3 is built from 14 residues. The germline V and J ends were trimmed by 1 base and 5 bases, with 11 bases remaining between them. Germline V lookup: CDR1 MNHEY, CDR2 SMNVEV (reference sequence). CDR3 amino acids: CASSLWGGAETQYF. The CDR3 nucleotides read TGTGCCAGCAGTTTATGGGGGGGCGCGGAGACCCAGTACTTC.

The V call is TRBV20-1, the J call TRBJ2-5, with 9 bases identical to TRBD2. The CDR3 totals 15 residues. The germline V gene encodes CDR1 DFQATT and CDR2 SNEGSKA (reference sequence). V trimming: 3 bases; J trimming: 1 base; junction bases outside the gene matches: 6. CDR3 sequence reads: CSASPLAGTQETQYF. CDR3 in DNA: TGCAGTGCTAGTCCCCTAGCGGGAACCCAAGAGACCCAGTACTTC.

V usage is TRBV19 and J usage is TRBJ2-5; possible D gene TRBD1, 6 bases. Germline V gives CDR1 LNHDA, CDR2 SQIVND (reference sequence). Trimming took 6 bases from V and 2 from J, leaving 13 bases between them. CDR3 length equals 14 residues. This CDR3 reads CASSLQGRQETQYF. The CDR3 DNA is TGTGCCAGTAGCCTACAGGGAAGACAAGAGACCCAGTACTTC. Variable domain in full (rest from reference TRBV19 and TRBJ2-5): DGGITQSPKYLFRKEGQNVTLSCEQNLNHDAMYWYRQDPGQGLRLIYYSQIVNDFQKGDIAEGYSVSREKKESFPLTVTSAQKNPTAFYLCASSLQGRQETQYFGPGTRLLVL.

This chain connects TRBV10-3 to TRBJ2-7; D possibly corresponds to TRBD2 (6 bases). Looked up from germline, CDR1 is ENHRY and CDR2 is SYGVKD. V was trimmed by 5 bases and J by 0 bases, leaving 14 bases between them. The CDR3 sequence is 15 residues long. CDR3 region: CAISIAGSSSYEQYF. The CDR3 DNA reads as TGTGCCATCAGTATTGCCGGGAGCAGCTCCTACGAGCAGTACTTC.

This chain uses TRBV7-8 with TRBJ2-5; D perhaps matches TRBD2 (6 bases). CDR1 is SGHVS, CDR2 FQNEAQ, per germline. The CDR3 length is 15 residues. V was clipped by 1 base and J by 2 bases, with 11 bases between them. The CDR3 reads CASSLERAGQETQYF. For the CDR3, the DNA is TGTGCCAGCAGCTTAGAGAGGGCGGGACAAGAGACCCAGTACTTC.

The chain couples TRBV5-5 to TRBJ2-7; D may be TRBD2 (5 bases). This CDR3 is 12 amino acids long. CDR1 and CDR2 (germline): SGHKS, YYEKEE (reference sequence). Deletions cut 3 bases from V and 4 bases from J, with 8 bases between. For the CDR3, the DNA is TGTGCCAGCAGCTGGACTGGGTACGAGCAGTACTTC. As protein: CASSWTGYEQYF.

This clone is a singleton in its sample. This chain uses TRBV6-5 with TRBJ2-1; no firm D call. The germline gives CDR1 MNHEY, CDR2 SVGAGI. The CDR3 runs to 14 residues. Trimming left V 9 bases short and J 10 bases short, with 22 bases between. This CDR3 reads CASIPFERGPEQFF. The CDR3 coding sequence is TGTGCCAGTATCCCTTTTGAGAGAGGCCCCGAGCAGTTCTTC.

This chain connects TRBV7-7 to TRBJ2-1; TRBD2 matches 7 bases. Germline V gene data show CDR1 as SSHAT and CDR2 as FNYEAQ (reference sequence). This CDR3 is built from 15 residues. With V trimmed by 4 bases and J by 0 bases, 3 bases remained unmatched. The CDR3 nucleotides read TGTGCCAGCAGCTCGACTAGCAGCTCCTACAATGAGCAGTTCTTC. Protein product: CASSSTSSSYNEQFF.